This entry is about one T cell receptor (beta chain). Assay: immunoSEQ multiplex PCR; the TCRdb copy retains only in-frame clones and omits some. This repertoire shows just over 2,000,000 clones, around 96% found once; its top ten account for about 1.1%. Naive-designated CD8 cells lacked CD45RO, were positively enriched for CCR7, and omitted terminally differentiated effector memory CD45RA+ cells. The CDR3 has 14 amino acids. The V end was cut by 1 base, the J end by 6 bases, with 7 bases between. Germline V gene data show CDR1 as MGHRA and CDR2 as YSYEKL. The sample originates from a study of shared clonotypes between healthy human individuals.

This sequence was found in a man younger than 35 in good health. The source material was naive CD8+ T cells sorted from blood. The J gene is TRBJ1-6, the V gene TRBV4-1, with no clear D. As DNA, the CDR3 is TGCGCCAGCAGCCAAGGACGCCTTAATTCACCCCTCCACTTT. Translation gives CASSQGRLNSPLHF.